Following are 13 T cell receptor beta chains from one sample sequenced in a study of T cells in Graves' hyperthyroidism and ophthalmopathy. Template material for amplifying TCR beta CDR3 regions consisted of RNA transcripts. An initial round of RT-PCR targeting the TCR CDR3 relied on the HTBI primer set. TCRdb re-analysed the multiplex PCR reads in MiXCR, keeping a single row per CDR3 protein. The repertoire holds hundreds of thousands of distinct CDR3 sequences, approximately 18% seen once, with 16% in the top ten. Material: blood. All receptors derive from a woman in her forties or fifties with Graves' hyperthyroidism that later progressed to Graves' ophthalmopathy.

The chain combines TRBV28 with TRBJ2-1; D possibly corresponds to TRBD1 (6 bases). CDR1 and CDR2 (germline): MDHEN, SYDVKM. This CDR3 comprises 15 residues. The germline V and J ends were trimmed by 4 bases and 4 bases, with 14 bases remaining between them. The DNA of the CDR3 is TGTGCCAGCAGTTACTACAGGGTTAGTTACAATGAGCAGTTCTTC. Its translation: CASSYYRVSYNEQFF.

The CDR3 nucleotides are TGTGCCAGCAGCTTATGGACAGTCTCTAACTATGGCTACACCTTC. Translated, it gives CASSLWTVSNYGYTF. The chain has TRBV7-2 and TRBJ1-2, with D possibly matching TRBD1 (6 bases). Germline assignment: CDR1 SGHTA and CDR2 FQGNSA. Trimming pared 2 bases from V and 0 bases from J, leaving 10 bases between. CDR3 length: 15 residues.

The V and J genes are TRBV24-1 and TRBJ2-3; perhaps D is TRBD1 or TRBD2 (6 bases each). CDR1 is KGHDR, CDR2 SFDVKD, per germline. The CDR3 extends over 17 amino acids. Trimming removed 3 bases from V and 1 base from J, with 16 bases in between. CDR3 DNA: TGTGCCACCAGTGATCCGAGGGGGGAAAAGGGCACAGATACGCAGTATTTT. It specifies CATSDPRGEKGTDTQYF.

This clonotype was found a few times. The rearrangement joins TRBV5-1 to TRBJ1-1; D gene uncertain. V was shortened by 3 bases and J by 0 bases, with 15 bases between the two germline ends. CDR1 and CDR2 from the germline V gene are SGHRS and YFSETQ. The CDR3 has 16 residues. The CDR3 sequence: CASSSGIRLLNTEAFF. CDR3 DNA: TGCGCCAGCAGCTCGGGAATACGCCTACTGAACACTGAAGCTTTCTTT.

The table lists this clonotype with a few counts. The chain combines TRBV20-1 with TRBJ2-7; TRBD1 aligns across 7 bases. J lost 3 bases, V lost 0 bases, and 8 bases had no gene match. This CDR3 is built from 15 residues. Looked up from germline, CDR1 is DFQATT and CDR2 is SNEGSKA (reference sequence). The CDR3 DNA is TGCAGTGCTAGAGATTACCAGGGGGATGTCTACGAGCAGTACTTC. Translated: CSARDYQGDVYEQYF.

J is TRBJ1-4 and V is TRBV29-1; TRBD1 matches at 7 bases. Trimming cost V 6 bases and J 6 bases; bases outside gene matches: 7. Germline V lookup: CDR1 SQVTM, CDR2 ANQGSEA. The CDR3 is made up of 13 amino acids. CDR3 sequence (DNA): TGCAGCGTCGTTGACAGGGCAGATGAAAAACTGTTTTTT. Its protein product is CSVVDRADEKLFF.

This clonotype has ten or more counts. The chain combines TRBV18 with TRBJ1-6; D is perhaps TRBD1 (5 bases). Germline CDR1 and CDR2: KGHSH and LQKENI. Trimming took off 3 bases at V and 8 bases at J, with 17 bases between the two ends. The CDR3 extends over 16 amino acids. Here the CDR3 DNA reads TGTGCCAGCTCACCTGCTTCGACAAGAGGGGATTCACCCCTCCACTTT. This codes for CASSPASTRGDSPLHF.

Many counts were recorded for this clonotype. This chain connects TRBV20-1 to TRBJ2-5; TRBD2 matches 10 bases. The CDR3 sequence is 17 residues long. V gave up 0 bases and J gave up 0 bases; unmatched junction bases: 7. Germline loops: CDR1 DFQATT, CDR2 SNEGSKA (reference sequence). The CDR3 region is CSARDVAGGLYQETQYF. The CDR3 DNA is TGCAGTGCTAGAGACGTAGCGGGGGGCTTGTACCAAGAGACCCAGTACTTC.

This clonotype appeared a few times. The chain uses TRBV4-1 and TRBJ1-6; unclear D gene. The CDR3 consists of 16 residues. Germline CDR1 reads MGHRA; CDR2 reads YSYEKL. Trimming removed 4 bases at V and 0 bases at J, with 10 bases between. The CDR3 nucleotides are TGCGCCAGCAGCCTAGGTTTGCTCTCCTATAATTCACCCCTCCACTTT. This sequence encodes CASSLGLLSYNSPLHF.

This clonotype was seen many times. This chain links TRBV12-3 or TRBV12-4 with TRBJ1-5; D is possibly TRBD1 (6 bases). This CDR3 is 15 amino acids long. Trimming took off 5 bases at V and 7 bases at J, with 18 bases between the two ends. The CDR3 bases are TGTGCCAGCAGTACCCAGGGACAAGGCAGCCAGCCCCAGCATTTT. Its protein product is CASSTQGQGSQPQHF.

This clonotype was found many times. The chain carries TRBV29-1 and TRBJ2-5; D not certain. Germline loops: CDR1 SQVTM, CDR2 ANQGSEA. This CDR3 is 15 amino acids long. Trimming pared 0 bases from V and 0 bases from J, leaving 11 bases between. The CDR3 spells CSVEDGHTYQETQYF. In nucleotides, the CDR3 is TGCAGCGTTGAAGATGGCCACACGTACCAAGAGACCCAGTACTTC.

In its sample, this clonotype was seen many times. The CDR3 loop reads CASNRDGSSYNEQFF. For the CDR3, the DNA is TGTGCCAGCAACCGGGACGGGAGCTCCTACAATGAGCAGTTCTTC. The rearrangement links TRBV3-1 to TRBJ2-1; D might be TRBD2 (6 bases). Germline-derived CDR1 and CDR2 are LGHDT and YNNKEL (reference sequence). The CDR3 is 15 residues long. Trimming pared 7 bases from V and 0 bases from J, leaving 13 bases between.

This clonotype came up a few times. The CDR3 here is CASSLNGLNTGELFF. CDR3 nucleotide sequence: TGTGCCAGCAGTTTAAACGGGCTGAACACCGGGGAGCTGTTTTTT. This sequence joins TRBV12-3 or TRBV12-4 and TRBJ2-2, with D unresolved. This CDR3 has 15 amino acids. Deletions cut 2 bases from V and 1 base from J, with 8 bases between.